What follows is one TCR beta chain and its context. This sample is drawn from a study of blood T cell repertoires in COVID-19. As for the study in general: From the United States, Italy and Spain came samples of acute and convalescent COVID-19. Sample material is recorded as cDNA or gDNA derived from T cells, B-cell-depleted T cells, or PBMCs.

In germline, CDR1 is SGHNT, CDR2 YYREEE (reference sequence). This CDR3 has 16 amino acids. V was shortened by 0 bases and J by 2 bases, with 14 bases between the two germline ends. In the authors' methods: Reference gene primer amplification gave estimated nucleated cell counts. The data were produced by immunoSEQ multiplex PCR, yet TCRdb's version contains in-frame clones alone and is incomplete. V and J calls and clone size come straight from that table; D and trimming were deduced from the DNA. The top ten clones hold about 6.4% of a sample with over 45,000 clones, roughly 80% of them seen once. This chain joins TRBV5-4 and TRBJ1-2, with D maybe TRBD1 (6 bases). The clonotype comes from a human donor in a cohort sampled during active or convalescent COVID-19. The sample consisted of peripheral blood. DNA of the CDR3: TGTGCCAGCAGCTTGGGTCCTTCCGGGACAAACTATGGCTACACCTTC. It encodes CASSLGPSGTNYGYTF.